Included here is one TCR beta chain sequence, with context. The antigen remains undetermined. Sequencing used immunoSEQ multiplex PCR; TCRdb keeps in-frame clones, though not all of them. The repertoire consists of hundreds of thousands of clones, with almost 95% occurring once and the leading ten covering less than 25%. These data originate in a study of shared clonotypes between healthy human individuals. Study-level points and caveats: Approximately 5% was the fraction of naive CD4 clonotypes found shared across several donors.

CD45RO-negative, CCR7-selected cells formed the naive CD8 fraction, which excluded terminally differentiated effector memory CD45RA+ cells. Germline assignment: CDR1 SNHLY and CDR2 FYNNEI. The V gene lost 8 bases and the J gene lost 8 bases, with 16 bases spanning the gap. CDR3 length: 13 amino acids. The chain employs TRBV2 and TRBJ2-1; D may match TRBD1 or TRBD2 (5 bases each). The source material was naive CD8+ T cells sorted from blood. This receptor was taken from a young man in good health. DNA for the CDR3: TGTGCCAGCGGGGCTAGAGGGGTTGATGAGCAGTTCTTC. It is translated as CASGARGVDEQFF.